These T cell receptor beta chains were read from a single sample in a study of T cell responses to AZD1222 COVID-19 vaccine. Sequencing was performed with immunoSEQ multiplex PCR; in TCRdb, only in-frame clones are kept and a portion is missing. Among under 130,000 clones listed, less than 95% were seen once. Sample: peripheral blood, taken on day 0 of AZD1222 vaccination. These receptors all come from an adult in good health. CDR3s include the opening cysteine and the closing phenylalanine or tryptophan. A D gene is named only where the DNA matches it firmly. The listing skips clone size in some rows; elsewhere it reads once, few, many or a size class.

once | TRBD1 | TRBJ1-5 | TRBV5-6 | TGTGCCAGCAGCTCGCTGACAGGGGTCAATCAGCCCCAGCATTTT | CASSSLTGVNQPQHF
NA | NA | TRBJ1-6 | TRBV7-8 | TGTGCCAGCAGCTCGGGACCGTACTCACCCCTCCACTTT | CASSSGPYSPLHF
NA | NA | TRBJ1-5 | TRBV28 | TGTGCCAGCAGTTTAATCTATCAGCCCCAGCATTTT | CASSLIYQPQHF
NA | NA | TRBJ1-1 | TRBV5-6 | TGTGCCAGCAGTAGCATCACCGTGAACACTGAAGCTTTCTTT | CASSSITVNTEAFF
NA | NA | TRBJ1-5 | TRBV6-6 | TGTGCCAGCAGTCGGGGTTTCCTCAATCAGCCCCAGCATTTT | CASSRGFLNQPQHF
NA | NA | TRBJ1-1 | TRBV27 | TGTGCCAGCAGTTTCCAGAGGGGAACTGAAGCTTTCTTT | CASSFQRGTEAFF
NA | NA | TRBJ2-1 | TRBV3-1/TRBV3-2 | TGTGCCAGCAGCCAAGCTCCCGGGACGGGGGAGAGGGATGAGCAGTTCTTC | CASSQAPGTGERDEQFF
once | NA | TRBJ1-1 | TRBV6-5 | TGTGCCAGCAGTTACGGGGGGAACACTGAAGCTTTCTTT | CASSYGGNTEAFF
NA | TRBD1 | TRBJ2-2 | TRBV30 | TGTGCCTGGAGTCTGACAGGGACCACCGGGGAGCTGTTTTTT | CAWSLTGTTGELFF
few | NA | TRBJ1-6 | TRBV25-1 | TGTGCCAGCTGTAAGGCCTATAATTCACCCCTCCACTTT | CASCKAYNSPLHF
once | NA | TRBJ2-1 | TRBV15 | TGTGCCACCAGCGACAGCTGGGAGCAGTTCTTC | CATSDSWEQFF
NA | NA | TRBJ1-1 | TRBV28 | TGTGCCAGCAGGGGCCTGACAGAGAACACTGAAGCTTTCTTT | CASRGLTENTEAFF
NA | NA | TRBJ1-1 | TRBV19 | TGTGCCAGTAGTATATCAATGACATCTGAAGCTTTCTTT | CASSISMTSEAFF
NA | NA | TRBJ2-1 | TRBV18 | TGTGCCAGCTCACCACCGAGACCGCCACAGTTCTTC | CASSPPRPPQFF
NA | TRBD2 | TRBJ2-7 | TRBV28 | TGTGCCAGCAGTTTTTCGGGGGGGCCAACCTACGAGCAGTACTTC | CASSFSGGPTYEQYF
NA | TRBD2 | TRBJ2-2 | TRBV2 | TGTGCCAGCACTCACCCGGGACTAGCGGGGGGTACCGGGGAGCTGTTTTTT | CASTHPGLAGGTGELFF
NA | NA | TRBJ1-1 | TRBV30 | TGTGCCTGGAGTGGTGACCCCGGATCTAAGGGGTTTATGAACACTGAAGCTTTCTTT | CAWSGDPGSKGFMNTEAFF
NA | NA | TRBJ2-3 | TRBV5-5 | TGTGCCAGCGGGAGTAGCTTGGGGGAGGTTACGCAGTATTTT | CASGSSLGEVTQYF
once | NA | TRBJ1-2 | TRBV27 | TGTGCCAGCGGGGGTAACTATGGCTACACCTTC | CASGGNYGYTF
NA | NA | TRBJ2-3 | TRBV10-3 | TGTGCCATCACTCCAGGGCATCACACAGATACGCAGTATTTT | CAITPGHHTDTQYF
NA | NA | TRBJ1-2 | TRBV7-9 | TGTGCCAGCAGCTTAGAGGGGAGTGCCCCCCCGGGTCATGGCTACACCTTC | CASSLEGSAPPGHGYTF
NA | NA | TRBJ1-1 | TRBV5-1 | TGCGCCAGCAGCTTGGCCGGAGGGCGAACTGAAGCTTTCTTT | CASSLAGGRTEAFF
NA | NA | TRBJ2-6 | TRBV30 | TGTGCCTGGAGCGGATACTCTGGGGCCAACGTCCTGACTTTC | CAWSGYSGANVLTF
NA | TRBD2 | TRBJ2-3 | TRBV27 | TGTGCCAGCAGTTCCTTTAGCGGGGGGAACACAGATACGCAGTATTTT | CASSSFSGGNTDTQYF
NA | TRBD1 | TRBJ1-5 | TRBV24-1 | TGTGCCACCAGTGACAGGACAGGGAGAGAGCATTTT | CATSDRTGREHF
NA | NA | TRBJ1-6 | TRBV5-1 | TGCGCCAGCAGCCCGCGACCCAGTTCACCCCTCCACTTT | CASSPRPSSPLHF
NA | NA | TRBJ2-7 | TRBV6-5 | TGTGCCAGCAGTTACGCGGTCTACGAGCAGTACTTC | CASSYAVYEQYF
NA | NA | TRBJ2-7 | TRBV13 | TGTGCCAGCAGCTTCCTCTCCTCCTACGAGCAGTACTTC | CASSFLSSYEQYF
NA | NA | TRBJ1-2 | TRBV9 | TGTGCCAGCAGCGGGGTCGGCTATGGCTACACCTTC | CASSGVGYGYTF
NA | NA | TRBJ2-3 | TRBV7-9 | TGTGCCAGCAGCGCACCCCTTTGGCTAGGGGGCACAGATACGCAGTATTTT | CASSAPLWLGGTDTQYF
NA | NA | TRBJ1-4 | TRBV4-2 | TGTGCCAGCAGCCCAGCCGGGGAGGCTGAAAAACTGTTTTTT | CASSPAGEAEKLFF
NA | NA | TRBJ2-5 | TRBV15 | TGTGCCACCAGCAGAGTCCAGGGCCCTAGACCCCAAGAGACCCAGTACTTC | CATSRVQGPRPQETQYF
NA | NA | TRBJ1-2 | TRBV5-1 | TGCGCCAGCAGCCCGCAGGGATCCAGCTATGGCTACACCTTC | CASSPQGSSYGYTF
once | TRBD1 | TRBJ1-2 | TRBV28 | TGTGCCAGCAGTTTAGACAGGGTCGGATATGGCTACACCTTC | CASSLDRVGYGYTF
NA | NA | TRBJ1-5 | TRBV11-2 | TGTGCCAGCAGCTTTGCAGGAGAAGGTCAGCCCCAGCATTTT | CASSFAGEGQPQHF
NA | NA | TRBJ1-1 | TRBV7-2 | TGTGCCAGCCGAATAGGAGCTGAAGCTTTCTTT | CASRIGAEAFF
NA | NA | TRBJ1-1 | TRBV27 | TGTGCCAGCCAGGACAGTTCATTCCACACTGAAGCTTTCTTT | CASQDSSFHTEAFF
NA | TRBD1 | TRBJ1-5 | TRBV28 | TGTGCCAGCAGCGGTACAGGGGGCATCAGTCAGCCCCAGCATTTT | CASSGTGGISQPQHF
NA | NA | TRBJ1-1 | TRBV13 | TGTGCCAGCAGCTTAGGGCAGGGGTACACTGAAGCTTTCTTT | CASSLGQGYTEAFF
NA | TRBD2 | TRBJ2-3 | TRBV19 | TGTGCCAGTAGCCAACTAGCGGGGGGGGAAGATACGCAGTATTTT | CASSQLAGGEDTQYF
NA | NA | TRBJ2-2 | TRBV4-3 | TGCGCCAGCAGCCAACAGACCCTCGCGAACACCGGGGAGCTGTTTTTT | CASSQQTLANTGELFF
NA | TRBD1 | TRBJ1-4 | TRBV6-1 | TGTGCCAGCAGTGTGGACAGGGGGCTCCGCAGTGAAAAACTGTTTTTT | CASSVDRGLRSEKLFF
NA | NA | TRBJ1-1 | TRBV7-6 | TGTGCCAGCAGCTTAAATCCTGGCCTTCCGGGGGGTACTGAAGCTTTCTTT | CASSLNPGLPGGTEAFF
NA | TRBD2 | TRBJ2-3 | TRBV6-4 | TGTGCCAGCAGCCCCGCGGGGGAAGCAGATACGCAGTATTTT | CASSPAGEADTQYF
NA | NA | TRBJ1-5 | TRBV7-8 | TGTGCCAGCAGCTTAGTTAGGGCACCCAATCAGCCCCAGCATTTT | CASSLVRAPNQPQHF
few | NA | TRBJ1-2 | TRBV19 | TGTGCCAGCTCGAACAGGGCTGGAAACTATGGCTACACCTTC | CASSNRAGNYGYTF
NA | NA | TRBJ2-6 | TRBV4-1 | TGCGCCAGCAGCCAAGATTCAACAAAACGGAGGGGGGCCAACGTCCTGACTTTC | CASSQDSTKRRGANVLTF
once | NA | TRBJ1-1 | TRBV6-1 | TGTGCCAGCAGTGAAAAAGGACCGCTCGAAGCTTTCTTT | CASSEKGPLEAFF
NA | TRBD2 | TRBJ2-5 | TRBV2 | TGTGCCAGAACCTTCTGGGCGGGGGAGGAGACCCAGTACTTC | CARTFWAGEETQYF
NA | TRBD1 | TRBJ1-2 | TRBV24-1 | TGTGCCACCAGTGATTTAGCCACAGGGGGCGAAGGCTACACCTTC | CATSDLATGGEGYTF
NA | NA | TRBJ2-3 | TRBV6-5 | TGTGCCAGCAGTCTTCAGGAGGGGACCACAGATACGCAGTATTTT | CASSLQEGTTDTQYF
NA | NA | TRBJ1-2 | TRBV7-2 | TGTGCCAGCAGCTTAGAAGGGTCCGTGGGCTATGGCTACACCTTC | CASSLEGSVGYGYTF
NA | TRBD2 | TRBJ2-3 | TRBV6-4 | TGTGCCAGCAGTCCCACCGGGACTAGCGGGCCCAATACGCAGTATTTT | CASSPTGTSGPNTQYF
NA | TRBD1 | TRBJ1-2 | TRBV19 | TGTGCCAGTAGCACCAGACAGGGTGGGAACTATGGCTACACCTTC | CASSTRQGGNYGYTF
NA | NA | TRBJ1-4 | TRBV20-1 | TGCAGTGCTAGTCACCCCGACCGACAGAAGAATAATGAAAAACTGTTTTTT | CSASHPDRQKNNEKLFF
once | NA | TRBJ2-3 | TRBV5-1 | TGCGCCAGCAGCGGGGGGTCCATCCTTGGGGCAGATACGCAGTATTTT | CASSGGSILGADTQYF
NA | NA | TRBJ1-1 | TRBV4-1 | TGCGCCAGCAGACGGACAGCTCTAACGAACACTGAAGCTTTCTTT | CASRRTALTNTEAFF
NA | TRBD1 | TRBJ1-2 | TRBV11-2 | TGTGCCAGCAGCAACAGGGGGCCGGGCTATGGCTACACCTTC | CASSNRGPGYGYTF
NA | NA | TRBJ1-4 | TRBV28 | TGTGCCAGCAGTTCAACGATGGAGGAAAAACTGTTTTTT | CASSSTMEEKLFF
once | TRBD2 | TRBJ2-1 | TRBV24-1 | TGTGCCACCAGTGACCCCGCCGGGACTAGCGGGGAATACAATGAGCAGTTCTTC | CATSDPAGTSGEYNEQFF